This TCR beta chain was recorded in a study of T cell responses to AZD1222 COVID-19 vaccine. Study results and caveats: The study sampled repertoires only after the peak T cell response. Spike-specific TCR depth and breadth grew after two AZD1222 doses. Clonal diversity may have been underestimated, and the donors were mostly white British, with more females than males.

As to this clone: Its antigen is unknown.

Unmatched junction bases numbered 13, after V lost 5 bases and J lost 4 bases. The CDR3 sequence is 16 residues long. CDR1 is KGHSH, CDR2 LQKENI, per germline. Clones were read by immunoSEQ multiplex PCR, and TCRdb kept only the in-frame ones, dropping some. This sample has 150,000 or so clones, with about 93% found just once. The TCR comes from an adult in good health. V gene TRBV18 combines with J gene TRBJ2-7; 8 bases line up with TRBD1. Sequencing used peripheral blood, obtained on day 0 of AZD1222 vaccination. The CDR3 coding sequence is TGTGCCAGCTCATCAACCGCTCCGGGACAGGTGTACGAGCAGTACTTC. Its translation is CASSSTAPGQVYEQYF.